Following are 4 T cell receptor beta chains from one sample sequenced in a study of blood T cell repertoires in COVID-19. Profiling relied on immunoSEQ multiplex PCR, and the TCRdb table lists in-frame clones only, not all of them. The sample has approximately 90,000 clones, around 80% seen once. Sample: peripheral blood. Every receptor here comes from a human donor in a cohort sampled during active COVID-19.

The chain joins TRBV5-8 to TRBJ1-1; no firm D call. Germline CDR1 reads SGHTS; CDR2 reads YDEGEE. CDR3 length: 13 residues. Deletions cut 0 bases from V and 8 bases from J, with 11 bases between. CDR3 DNA sequence: TGTGCCAGCAGCTTGGCCAACGCGGTAGAAGCTTTCTTT. Translating gives CASSLANAVEAFF.

V is TRBV11-1 and J is TRBJ2-1; 11 nucleotides align to TRBD2. From germline, CDR1 is SGHAT and CDR2 FQDESV (reference sequence). The J segment lost 4 bases and the V segment lost 5 bases, leaving 7 bases of the junction unmatched. The CDR3 runs to 16 residues. The CDR3 is CASSQLAGVFYNEQFF. The CDR3 coding sequence is TGTGCCAGCAGCCAACTAGCGGGAGTGTTTTACAATGAGCAGTTCTTC.

This clone has a handful of counts. The V and J genes are TRBV15 and TRBJ2-1, with a tentative D call TRBD2 (6 bases). The CDR3 consists of 14 residues. Trimming stripped 0 bases from V and 12 bases from J, with 15 bases between. Germline CDR1 LNHNV, CDR2 YYDKDF (reference sequence). The CDR3 DNA is TGTGCCACCAGCAGAGATTTCCCGGGGGATAGGCAGTTCTTC. Its translation is CATSRDFPGDRQFF.

This clone has a single count. V usage is TRBV29-1 and J usage is TRBJ2-3; possibly TRBD1 for D (5 bases). This CDR3 is built from 15 residues. V was shortened by 1 base and J by 0 bases, with 11 bases between the two germline ends. Germline lookup yields CDR1 SQVTM and CDR2 ANQGSEA. CDR3 amino acids: CSVEGDSTSTDTQYF. The CDR3 DNA sequence: TGCAGCGTTGAAGGAGACAGTACGAGCACAGATACGCAGTATTTT.